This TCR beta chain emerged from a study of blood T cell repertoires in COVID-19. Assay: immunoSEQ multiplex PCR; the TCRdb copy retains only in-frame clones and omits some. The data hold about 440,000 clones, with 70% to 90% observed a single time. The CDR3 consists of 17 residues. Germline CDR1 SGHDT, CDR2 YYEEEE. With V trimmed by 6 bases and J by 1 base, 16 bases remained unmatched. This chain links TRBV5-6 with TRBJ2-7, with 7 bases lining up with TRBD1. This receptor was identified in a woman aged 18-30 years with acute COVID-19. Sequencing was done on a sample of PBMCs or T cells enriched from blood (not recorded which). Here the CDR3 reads CASTIGGLGQRSYEQYF. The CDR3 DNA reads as TGTGCCAGCACGATCGGCGGCCTGGGACAGAGATCCTACGAGCAGTACTTC.